This T cell receptor beta chain came from a study of shared clonotypes between healthy human individuals. Comments on this clone: What it binds is unknown.

Trimming removed 5 bases from V and 2 bases from J, with 16 bases in between. In germline, CDR1 is SGHTA, CDR2 FQGNSA. The CDR3 is 15 amino acids. Study outcomes and limitations: The sharing of about 5% of naive CD4 clonotypes was seen across a handful of donors.

Clones were read by immunoSEQ multiplex PCR, and TCRdb kept only the in-frame ones, dropping some. Among 90,000 to 130,000 clones listed, around 68% were seen once. The rearrangement uses TRBV7-2 and TRBJ2-7; D uncertain. The TCR was taken from a woman aged 25 to 39 in good health. Input material: memory CD8+ T cells sorted from blood. The subset here: CD45RO+ cells pooled with CCR7-negative TemRA cells. Here the CDR3 DNA reads TGTGCCAGCAGCCCTAGTGATTTAGGCGCCTACGAGCAGTACTTC. Translating gives CASSPSDLGAYEQYF.